Listed here are 8 T cell receptor beta chains from one sample, sequenced in a study of blood T cell repertoires in COVID-19. Repertoires were generated with immunoSEQ multiplex PCR, while TCRdb's copy carries only in-frame clones and drops some. The table has 350,000 to 450,000 clones, approximately 81% seen once. The sequenced sample consisted of peripheral blood. The receptors come from a young woman with acute or convalescent COVID-19.

The V gene is TRBV12-5, the J gene TRBJ1-1; D might be TRBD1 (5 bases). This CDR3 has 16 residues. Germline CDR1 and CDR2: LGHNT and FRNRAP. Trimming took off 3 bases at V and 3 bases at J, with 17 bases between the two ends. For the CDR3, the DNA is TGTGCTAGTGGTTTACCCAAGGGAGGGGCATACACTGAAGCTTTCTTT. Its protein is CASGLPKGGAYTEAFF.

The rearrangement joins TRBV3-1 (or the pseudogene TRBV3-2) to TRBJ1-3; TRBD1 might be the D (5 bases). Germline CDR1 and CDR2: LGHDT and YNNKEL (reference sequence). CDR3 length: 17 amino acids. The germline V and J ends were trimmed by 5 bases and 3 bases, with 20 bases remaining between them. The CDR3 nucleotides read TGTGCCAGCAGCTCAACCTGGGGGACTGTTGGTGGAAACACCATATATTTT. It translates to CASSSTWGTVGGNTIYF.

The chain joins TRBV7-9 to TRBJ1-2, with TRBD1 as a possible D gene (6 bases). V shed 3 bases and J shed 5 bases, with 16 bases lying between them. The CDR3 length is 15 residues. Germline V gene lookup returns CDR1 SEHNR and CDR2 FQNEAQ (reference sequence). CDR3 protein: CASSFFTGSDYGYTF. The CDR3 DNA reads as TGTGCCAGCAGCTTTTTTACAGGGAGCGATTATGGCTACACCTTC.

The chain joins TRBV28 to TRBJ1-6; 9 bases align to TRBD1. V lost 3 bases to trimming and J lost 14 bases; unmatched junction nucleotides: 11. The CDR3 totals 15 residues. Looked up from germline, CDR1 is MDHEN and CDR2 is SYDVKM. The CDR3 DNA reads TGTGCCAGCAGTTTTACGGGACAGGGTCATGCGGCCCTCCACTTT. It translates to CASSFTGQGHAALHF.

The chain recombines TRBV6-5 with TRBJ1-1; weak D call: TRBD1 (5 bases). Germline CDR1 MNHEY, CDR2 SVGAGI. V dropped 7 bases and J dropped 5 bases, with 20 bases sitting between them. The CDR3 extends over 15 amino acids. In DNA form, the CDR3 reads TGTGCCAGCACCGCAACGGGGGGAGGCTGGACTGAAGCTTTCTTT. Protein: CASTATGGGWTEAFF.

This chain links TRBV7-9 with TRBJ2-1; TRBD1 matches 8 bases. The CDR3 contains 15 residues. V shed 5 bases, J shed 3 bases, and the junction held 6 bases outside the gene matches. Looked up from germline, CDR1 is SEHNR and CDR2 is FQNEAQ (reference sequence). The CDR3 sequence is CASSPDRGNYNEQFF. CDR3 nucleotide sequence: TGTGCCAGCAGCCCAGACAGGGGAAACTACAATGAGCAGTTCTTC.

CDR3 coding DNA: TGCGCCAGCAGCCAAGATAGGCAGGTTTCACCCCTCCACTTT. This encodes CASSQDRQVSPLHF. The genes are TRBV4-1 and TRBJ1-6; D is unclear. The CDR3 is 14 amino acids. CDR1 is MGHRA and CDR2 is YSYEKL in the germline V gene. V was clipped by 0 bases and J by 9 bases, with 9 bases between them.

The chain couples TRBV5-4 to TRBJ1-1; no firm D call. The CDR3 spans 13 residues. Germline CDR1 reads SGHNT; CDR2 reads YYREEE (reference sequence). Trimming shortened V by 1 base and J by 5 bases, and 9 bases separated the two germline ends. As DNA, the CDR3 is TGTGCCAGCAGCTTGACGTTGCGAACTGAAGCTTTCTTT. As protein: CASSLTLRTEAFF.